One sample yielded the 29 T cell receptor beta chains listed below, sequenced in a study of T cell responses to AZD1222 COVID-19 vaccine. Libraries were prepared by immunoSEQ multiplex PCR; TCRdb keeps only in-frame clonotypes and omits some of them. The sample records more than 150,000 clones, approximately 94% being singletons. The starting material was peripheral blood, obtained on day 0 of AZD1222 vaccination. The receptors originated from an adult in good health.

The chain has TRBV28 and TRBJ2-7; TRBD2 aligns across 10 bases. Germline CDR1 and CDR2: MDHEN and SYDVKM. This CDR3 region has 13 residues. Trimming removed 8 bases from V and 5 bases from J; junction bases left unmatched: 6. The CDR3: CASGTSAIDEQYF. The CDR3 coding sequence is TGTGCCAGCGGGACTAGCGCCATAGACGAGCAGTACTTC. Full variable domain (missing parts from reference TRBV28 and TRBJ2-7): DVKVTQSSRYLVKRTGEKVFLECVQDMDHENMFWYRQDPGLGLRLIYFSYDVKMKEKGDIPEGYSVSREKKERFSLILESASTNQTSMYLCASGTSAIDEQYFGPGTRLTVT.

The V gene is TRBV9, the J gene TRBJ1-6; D remains unclear. Germline V gene data show CDR1 as SGDLS and CDR2 as YYNGEE. V lost 9 bases and J lost 7, with 17 bases in between. The CDR3 totals 14 residues. The CDR3 loop is CATAEGSTNSPLHF. CDR3 in DNA: TGTGCCACCGCTGAGGGCAGTACGAATTCACCCCTCCACTTT. Full variable domain (missing parts from reference TRBV9 and TRBJ1-6): DSGVTQTPKHLITATGQRVTLRCSPRSGDLSVYWYQQSLDQGLQFLIQYYNGEERAKGNILERFSAQQFPDLHSELNLSSLELGDSALYFCATAEGSTNSPLHFGNGTRLTVT.

This clone was detected once. This chain links TRBV10-3 with TRBJ1-1, with 11 bases matching TRBD1. V shed 4 bases and J 4 bases; nucleotides not matched to a gene: 5. The CDR3 has 15 residues. Germline V lookup: CDR1 ENHRY, CDR2 SYGVKD. CDR3 sequence (DNA): TGTGCCATCAGTGCTAGGGACAGGGGGGTCACTGAAGCTTTCTTT. Translating gives CAISARDRGVTEAFF.

The chain combines TRBV5-1 with TRBJ2-1, with TRBD2 as a possible D gene (6 bases). Trimming stripped 0 bases from V and 2 bases from J, with 6 bases between. The CDR3 has 14 residues. Germline V gene lookup returns CDR1 SGHRS and CDR2 YFSETQ. CDR3 bases: TGCGCCAGCAGCTTGGCTAGCGCCTACAATGAGCAGTTCTTC. It encodes CASSLASAYNEQFF.

The chain has TRBV5-6 and TRBJ2-1; D unresolved. Trimming cost V 0 bases and J 3 bases, with 13 bases left between them. The germline CDR1 and CDR2 sequences are SGHDT and YYEEEE. There are 16 residues in the CDR3. CDR3 in amino acids: CASSLGPGSNYNEQFF. CDR3 DNA: TGTGCCAGCAGCTTGGGCCCGGGCTCTAACTACAATGAGCAGTTCTTC.

The chain uses TRBV7-7 and TRBJ2-3, with D maybe TRBD2 (5 bases). Germline V gene data show CDR1 as SSHAT and CDR2 as FNYEAQ (reference sequence). The CDR3 contains 14 residues. Trimming took 5 bases from V and 6 from J, leaving 15 bases between them. The chain's CDR3 is CASSRGNPSDTQYF. CDR3 DNA: TGTGCCAGCAGCCGAGGGAATCCGTCGGATACGCAGTATTTT.

This clone occurred once. V and J are TRBV3-1 (or the pseudogene TRBV3-2) and TRBJ1-2; TRBD1 matches 9 bases. Per the germline V gene, CDR1 is LGHDT and CDR2 is YNNKEL (reference sequence). This CDR3 comprises 15 residues. J was trimmed by 7 bases and V by 1 base; bases with no gene match: 7. The CDR3 is CASSQGYRGPGGYTF. In nucleotides, the CDR3 is TGTGCCAGCAGCCAAGGTTACAGGGGGCCTGGTGGCTACACCTTC.

The J gene is TRBJ2-2, the V gene TRBV5-5; D possibly corresponds to TRBD1 (5 bases). This CDR3 is 15 amino acids long. Germline V gives CDR1 SGHKS, CDR2 YYEKEE (reference sequence). With 6 bases removed from V and 5 bases from J, the gap between germline ends came to 17 bases. The CDR3: CASTWGRVDTGELFF. The CDR3 DNA sequence: TGTGCCAGCACCTGGGGCAGGGTCGATACCGGGGAGCTGTTTTTT.

This chain joins TRBV5-6 and TRBJ2-1; D possibly matches TRBD1 or TRBD2 (5 bases each). The CDR3 consists of 13 residues. From germline, CDR1 is SGHDT and CDR2 YYEEEE. Trimming removed 0 bases from V and 9 bases from J, with 10 bases in between. The chain's CDR3 is CASSLAGAGEQFF. In nucleotides, the CDR3 is TGTGCCAGCAGCTTGGCCGGGGCGGGTGAGCAGTTCTTC.

The sample holds one count of this clone. The gene calls are TRBV6-4 and TRBJ2-5, with a possible D match to TRBD2 (6 bases). This CDR3 region has 17 residues. Germline V lookup: CDR1 MRHNA, CDR2 SNTAGT. Trimming took 5 bases from V and 5 from J, leaving 24 bases between them. The CDR3 spells CASSPSFSGGRTETQYF. CDR3 DNA sequence: TGTGCCAGCAGTCCCTCCTTTAGCGGAGGCAGGACGGAGACCCAGTACTTC.

This clone was seen a few times. V is TRBV6-5 and J is TRBJ1-5; no definite D call. Germline assignment: CDR1 MNHEY and CDR2 SVGAGI. V was pared by 2 bases and J by 2 bases, with 13 bases between. This CDR3 region has 16 residues. The CDR3 nucleotides read TGTGCCAGCAGTTACACATACCTGGAGGGCAATCAGCCCCAGCATTTT. Amino acids: CASSYTYLEGNQPQHF.

Points on this clone: At one of its ends the junction is not consistent with the germline gene, which may arise from a read error. The DNA of the CDR3 is TGTGCTAGTGGTCACGGGACAAGGGGATCCAACTTC. Amino acids: CASGHGTRGSNF. The V gene is TRBV12-5, the J gene TRBJ1-2; maybe TRBD1 (6 bases). The CDR3 sequence is 12 residues long. CDR1 is LGHNT, CDR2 FRNRAP, per germline.

The rearrangement links TRBV30 to TRBJ1-5; weak D call: TRBD1 (6 bases). The CDR3 consists of 13 residues. V was pared by 2 bases and J by 2 bases, with 7 bases between. Germline loops: CDR1 GTSNPN, CDR2 SVGIG (reference sequence). CDR3 sequence reads: CAWSPGGNQPQHF. DNA for the CDR3: TGTGCCTGGAGTCCAGGGGGCAATCAGCCCCAGCATTTT.

CDR3: CASSPPGSSTDTQYF. The CDR3 coding sequence is TGTGCCAGCAGCCCCCCTGGGTCTAGCACAGATACGCAGTATTTT. The chain carries TRBV9 and TRBJ2-3, with unresolved D. Germline CDR1 and CDR2: SGDLS and YYNGEE. There are 15 residues in the CDR3. V gave up 4 bases and J gave up 0 bases, with 12 bases separating them.

The chain has TRBV7-9 and TRBJ1-2; TRBD1 matches 10 bases. The CDR3 has 13 amino acids. V was clipped by 5 bases and J by 8 bases; unmatched bases: 5. The germline CDR1 and CDR2 sequences are SEHNR and FQNEAQ (reference sequence). The DNA for the CDR3 is TGTGCCAGCAGCCCCGGGACAGGGGAAGGCTACACCTTC. It codes for CASSPGTGEGYTF.

This chain uses TRBV4-1 with TRBJ1-2; D may be TRBD1 (5 bases). The V gene lost 0 bases and the J gene lost 5 bases, with 16 bases spanning the gap. The CDR3 runs 16 residues. CDR1 and CDR2 from the germline V gene are MGHRA and YSYEKL. CDR3 residues: CASSQDGQQWRYGYTF. The CDR3, as DNA: TGCGCCAGCAGCCAAGATGGACAACAATGGAGGTATGGCTACACCTTC.

The chain joins TRBV29-1 to TRBJ2-5; no reliable D call. This CDR3 comprises 11 residues. The V end was cut by 3 bases, the J end by 6 bases, with 8 bases between. Germline lookup yields CDR1 SQVTM and CDR2 ANQGSEA. CDR3 in amino acids: CSVDNTQTQYF. The CDR3 nucleotides are TGCAGCGTTGATAACACCCAGACCCAGTACTTC. The entire variable domain, with the rest obtained from reference TRBV29-1 and TRBJ2-5, is as follows: SAVISQKPSRDICQRGTSLTIQCQVDSQVTMMFWYRQQPGQSLTLIATANQGSEATYESGFVIDKFPISRPNLTFSTLTVSNMSPEDSSIYLCSVDNTQTQYFGPGTRLLVL.

The gene calls are TRBV14 and TRBJ2-1; D is possibly TRBD1 (5 bases). The CDR3 sequence is 18 residues long. V lost 1 base to trimming and J lost 7 bases, with 23 bases between them. CDR1 and CDR2 from the germline V gene are SGHDN and FVKESK. In nucleotides, the CDR3 is TGTGCCAGCAGCCAAGGGATCCCCCGATTCTTTAGGGGAAATGAGCAGTTCTTC. Amino acid sequence: CASSQGIPRFFRGNEQFF.

The J gene is TRBJ2-3, the V gene TRBV20-1, with 7 bases aligning to TRBD2. J gave up 6 bases and V 3 bases, and 12 bases lay outside the gene matches. CDR3 length: 15 amino acids. Germline V gives CDR1 DFQATT, CDR2 SNEGSKA (reference sequence). The CDR3 reads CSASRGTTGGDTQYF. The CDR3 DNA sequence: TGCAGTGCTAGTCGAGGGACTACGGGCGGGGATACGCAGTATTTT.

The V and J genes are TRBV19 and TRBJ2-7, with TRBD1 identical over 8 bases. In germline, CDR1 is LNHDA, CDR2 SQIVND (reference sequence). The CDR3 totals 12 residues. V shed 8 bases and J 3 bases; nucleotides not matched to a gene: 3. For the CDR3, the DNA is TGTGCCAGTCGGGACAGGTACTACGAGCAGTACTTC. Translated, it gives CASRDRYYEQYF.

The rearrangement uses TRBV28 and TRBJ1-1; no reliable D call. The germline V and J ends were trimmed by 7 bases and 0 bases, with 12 bases remaining between them. This CDR3 region has 14 residues. Germline CDR1 and CDR2: MDHEN and SYDVKM. The CDR3 DNA reads TGTGCCAGCACCCCCCGACCTTTGAACACTGAAGCTTTCTTT. It is translated as CASTPRPLNTEAFF.

The chain has TRBV12-3 or TRBV12-4 and TRBJ1-2; no clear D. V gave up 7 bases and J gave up 8 bases, with 14 bases separating them. CDR3 length: 12 residues. The DNA of the CDR3 is TGTGCCAGCACCACAGATGGGGTCGGCTACACCTTC. This codes for CASTTDGVGYTF.

The rearrangement joins TRBV12-3 or TRBV12-4 to TRBJ1-4; no firm D call. V lost 6 bases and J lost 8, with 10 bases in between. The CDR3 length is 12 residues. The CDR3 here is CASSRGGEKLFF. The CDR3 DNA is TGTGCCAGCAGCCGTGGTGGAGAAAAACTGTTTTTT.

This chain connects TRBV7-9 to TRBJ1-2, with no clear D. Trimming took 4 bases from V and 10 from J, leaving 13 bases between them. Germline values: CDR1 SEHNR, CDR2 FQNEAQ (reference sequence). The CDR3 has 12 residues. CDR3 nucleotides: TGTGCCAGCAGCTATGAGGACGGGGTCTACACCTTC. This translates into CASSYEDGVYTF.

The rearrangement links TRBV28 to TRBJ1-2; TRBD1 matches 7 bases. Germline V lookup: CDR1 MDHEN, CDR2 SYDVKM. CDR3 size: 14 residues. With 5 bases clipped from V and 7 bases from J, the junction kept 10 bases outside the gene matches. CDR3 DNA sequence: TGTGCCAGCAGTAACGAAACAGGGGTTCGTGGCTACACCTTC. It specifies CASSNETGVRGYTF.

The V and J genes are TRBV7-9 and TRBJ2-1; perhaps TRBD2 as D (6 bases). Germline CDR1 reads SEHNR; CDR2 reads FQNEAQ (reference sequence). The CDR3 consists of 17 residues. Trimming removed 4 bases at V and 0 bases at J, with 16 bases between. The CDR3 DNA reads as TGTGCCAGCAGCTCCCCGGGACTTGAAAGCTCCTACAATGAGCAGTTCTTC. It is translated as CASSSPGLESSYNEQFF.

This clone occurred a few times. The CDR3 DNA follows: TGCGCCAGCAGCTTTAACAGGGACGAGCAGTACTTC. This codes for CASSFNRDEQYF. The V and J genes are TRBV5-1 and TRBJ2-7; a weak D match, TRBD1 (6 bases). Trimming cost V 2 bases and J 5 bases, with 8 bases left between them. There are 12 residues in the CDR3. Germline CDR1 is SGHRS and CDR2 is YFSETQ. Filled out from reference TRBV5-1 and TRBJ2-7, the complete variable domain reads KAGVTQTPRYLIKTRGQQVTLSCSPISGHRSVSWYQQTPGQGLQFLFEYFSETQRNKGNFPGRFSGRQFSNSRSEMNVSTLELGDSALYLCASSFNRDEQYFGPGTRLTVT.

CDR3 coding DNA: TGTGCCAGCAGCTTAGGGGCTAACTATGGCTACACCTTC. It specifies CASSLGANYGYTF. This chain connects TRBV7-3 to TRBJ1-2; D unclear. The CDR3 has 13 amino acids. From germline, CDR1 is SGHTA and CDR2 FQGTGA. Trimming pared 2 bases from V and 0 bases from J, leaving 4 bases between.

V usage is TRBV6-5 and J usage is TRBJ1-1; possible D gene TRBD1, 5 bases. Trimming removed 0 bases from V and 5 bases from J, with 10 bases in between. The CDR3 runs 14 residues. Germline V lookup: CDR1 MNHEY, CDR2 SVGAGI. The CDR3 protein is CASSYSGGGTEAFF. The DNA for the CDR3 is TGTGCCAGCAGTTACTCCGGGGGAGGGACTGAAGCTTTCTTT.